This TCR beta chain was retrieved from a study of T cells in women clearing cervical HPV infection. The CDR3 consists of 14 residues. Germline loops: CDR1 GTSNPN, CDR2 SVGIG (reference sequence). With respect to this clone: The read gets to within 3 residues of the CDR3 end, and the germline J gene fills in the rest.

Only in-frame clones appear in the TCRdb table, and some are missing; sequencing was by immunoSEQ multiplex PCR. The sample spans about 32,000 clones; the ten largest clones claim about 4.5%. The source material was blood buffy coat. The V and J genes are TRBV30 and TRBJ2-3; a weak D match, TRBD1 (7 bases). This receptor was identified in a woman aged 18-70 years with a cervical HPV16 infection that either progressed to CIN3+ or cleared (not recorded which). The covered CDR3 bases are TGTGCCTGGAGTACAGGGGAGGCCAATCAGCCG. Its protein is CAWSTGEANQP. The CDR3 in full is CAWSTGEANQPQYF. The full variable domain, its missing parts supplied by reference TRBV30 and TRBJ2-3, is SQTIHQWPATLVQPVGSPLSLECTVEGTSNPNLYWYRQAAGRGLQLLFYSVGIGQISSEVPQNLSASRPQDRQFILSSKKLLLSDSGFYLCAWSTGEANQPQYFGPGTRLTVL.